Below are 8 T cell receptor beta chains sequenced from a single sample in a study of blood T cell repertoires in COVID-19. Sequencing was performed with immunoSEQ multiplex PCR; in TCRdb, only in-frame clones are kept and a portion is missing. The data contain about 230,000 clones, around 88% of them seen just once; the ten biggest clones take up roughly 2.3%. Sequencing was carried out using PBMCs or T cells enriched from blood (not recorded which). The receptor set was obtained from a woman in her thirties or forties with acute COVID-19.

The J gene is TRBJ1-3, the V gene TRBV5-1; no clear D gene. From germline, CDR1 is SGHRS and CDR2 YFSETQ. V was trimmed by 4 bases and J by 8 bases, leaving 7 bases between them. The CDR3 is made up of 11 amino acids. CDR3 protein: CASSAEDTIYF. CDR3 bases: TGCGCCAGCAGCGCCGAGGACACCATATATTTT.

The chain has TRBV6-2 or TRBV6-3 and TRBJ1-1; a weak D match, TRBD1 (5 bases). Germline V gene lookup returns CDR1 MNHEY and CDR2 SVGEGT. This CDR3 contains 14 residues. Trimming removed 2 bases at V and 1 base at J, with 8 bases between. The CDR3 sequence is CASSYPTENTEAFF. As DNA, the CDR3 is TGTGCCAGCAGTTACCCGACAGAGAACACTGAAGCTTTCTTT.

The V call is TRBV15, the J call TRBJ2-7; 7 nucleotides match TRBD1. Per germline, CDR1 LNHNV and CDR2 YYDKDF (reference sequence). Trimming cost V 2 bases and J 2 bases; bases outside gene matches: 6. The CDR3 runs 15 residues. CDR3 DNA: TGTGCCACCAGCAGATCTAGACAGGGCCCCTACGAGCAGTACTTC. It codes for CATSRSRQGPYEQYF.

The V and J genes are TRBV2 and TRBJ1-3; D is unclear. Germline V gives CDR1 SNHLY, CDR2 FYNNEI. With 6 bases removed from V and 0 bases from J, the gap between germline ends came to 9 bases. There are 14 residues in the CDR3. The CDR3: CASSLQSSGNTIYF. As DNA, the CDR3 is TGTGCCAGCAGCCTACAGAGCTCTGGAAACACCATATATTTT.

As DNA, the CDR3 is TGTGCCAGCAGCTCGGACAGGGCGGGCGCCTACGAGCAGTACGTC. Translated, it gives CASSSDRAGAYEQYV. V is TRBV5-4 and J is TRBJ2-7; TRBD1 aligns across 8 bases. The germline V gene encodes CDR1 SGHNT and CDR2 YYREEE (reference sequence). V shed 3 bases and J 2 bases; nucleotides not matched to a gene: 7. This CDR3 spans 15 amino acids.

The rearrangement uses TRBV3-1 (or the pseudogene TRBV3-2) and TRBJ1-2; no definite D call. This CDR3 spans 13 amino acids. The V gene lost 1 base and the J gene lost 7 bases, with 10 bases spanning the gap. Germline lookup yields CDR1 LGHDT and CDR2 YNNKEL (reference sequence). Written as DNA, the CDR3 is TGTGCCAGCAGCCAAGGGAGGGCTGGTGGCTACACCTTC. It is translated as CASSQGRAGGYTF.

The V and J genes are TRBV10-3 and TRBJ2-7; tentative D call: TRBD1 (5 bases). From germline, CDR1 is ENHRY and CDR2 SYGVKD. The CDR3 runs 13 residues. Trimming removed 6 bases from V and 3 bases from J, with 12 bases in between. CDR3 protein: CAIRDTIGYEQYF. The CDR3 nucleotides read TGTGCCATCAGGGACACCATAGGCTACGAGCAGTACTTC.

The chain carries TRBV3-1 (or the pseudogene TRBV3-2) and TRBJ1-5; the D gene is possibly TRBD1 (6 bases). V was trimmed by 1 base and J by 2 bases, leaving 15 bases between them. Germline V CDR1 and CDR2: LGHDT, YNNKEL (reference sequence). This CDR3 is built from 17 residues. The CDR3 region is CASSQGGGGVGNQPQHF. CDR3 DNA sequence: TGTGCCAGCAGCCAAGGAGGGGGTGGAGTGGGCAATCAGCCCCAGCATTTT.